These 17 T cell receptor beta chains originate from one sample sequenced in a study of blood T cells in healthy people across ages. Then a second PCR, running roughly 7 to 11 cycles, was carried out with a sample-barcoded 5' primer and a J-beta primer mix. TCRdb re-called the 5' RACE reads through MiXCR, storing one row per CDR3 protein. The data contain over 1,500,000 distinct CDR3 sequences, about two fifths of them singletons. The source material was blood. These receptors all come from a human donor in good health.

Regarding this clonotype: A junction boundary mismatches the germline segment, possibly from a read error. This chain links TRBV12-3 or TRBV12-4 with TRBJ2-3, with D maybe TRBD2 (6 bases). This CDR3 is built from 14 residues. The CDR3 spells CASSMGLSADAQYF. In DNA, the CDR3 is TGTGCCAGCAGTATGGGACTGAGCGCAGATGCGCAGTATTTT.

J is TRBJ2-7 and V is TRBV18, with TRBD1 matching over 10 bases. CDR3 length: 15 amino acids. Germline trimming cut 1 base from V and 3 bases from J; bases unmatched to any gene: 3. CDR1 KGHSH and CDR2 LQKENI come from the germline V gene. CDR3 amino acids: CASSPQRTGGYEQYF. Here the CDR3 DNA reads TGTGCCAGCTCACCACAACGGACAGGGGGCTACGAGCAGTACTTC.

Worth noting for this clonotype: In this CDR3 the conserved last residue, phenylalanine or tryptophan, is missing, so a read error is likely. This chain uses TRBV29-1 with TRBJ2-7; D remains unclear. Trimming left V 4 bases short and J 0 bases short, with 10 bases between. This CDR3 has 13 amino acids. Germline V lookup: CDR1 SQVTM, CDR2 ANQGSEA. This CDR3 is CSVATTVSYEQYL. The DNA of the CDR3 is TGCAGCGTTGCCACGACTGTCTCCTACGAGCAGTACTTA.

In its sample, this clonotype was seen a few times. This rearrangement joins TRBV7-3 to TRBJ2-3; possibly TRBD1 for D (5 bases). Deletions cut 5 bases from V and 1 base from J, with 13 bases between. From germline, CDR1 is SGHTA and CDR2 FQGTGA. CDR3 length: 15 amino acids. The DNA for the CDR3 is TGTGCCAGCAGCCCAGGGCCTTACCGCACAGATACGCAGTATTTT. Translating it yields CASSPGPYRTDTQYF.

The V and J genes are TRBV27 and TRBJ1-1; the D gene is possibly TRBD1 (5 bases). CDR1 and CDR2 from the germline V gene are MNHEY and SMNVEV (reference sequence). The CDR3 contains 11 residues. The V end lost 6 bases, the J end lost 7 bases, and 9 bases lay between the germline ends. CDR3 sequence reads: CASRGDLEAFF. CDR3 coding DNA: TGTGCCAGCAGGGGGGACCTTGAAGCTTTCTTT.

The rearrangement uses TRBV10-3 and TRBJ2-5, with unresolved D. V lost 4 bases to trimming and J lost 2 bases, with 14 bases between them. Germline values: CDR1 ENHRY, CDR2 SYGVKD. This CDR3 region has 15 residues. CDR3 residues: CAISGALDIQETQYF. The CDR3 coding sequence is TGTGCCATCAGTGGGGCCCTTGACATACAAGAGACCCAGTACTTC.

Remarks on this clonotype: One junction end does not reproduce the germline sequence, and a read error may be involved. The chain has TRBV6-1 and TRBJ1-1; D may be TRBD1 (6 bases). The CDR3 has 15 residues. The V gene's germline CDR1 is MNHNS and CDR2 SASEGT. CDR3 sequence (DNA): TGTGCCAGCATCCAACAGGGTTCGACGAACGCTGAAGCTTTCTTT. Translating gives CASIQQGSTNAEAFF.

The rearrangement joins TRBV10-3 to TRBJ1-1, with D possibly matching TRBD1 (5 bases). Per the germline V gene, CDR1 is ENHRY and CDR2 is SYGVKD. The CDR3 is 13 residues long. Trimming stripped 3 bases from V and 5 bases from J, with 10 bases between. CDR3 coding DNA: TGTGCCATCAGTGACGGCAGGGCAACTGAAGCTTTCTTT. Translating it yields CAISDGRATEAFF.

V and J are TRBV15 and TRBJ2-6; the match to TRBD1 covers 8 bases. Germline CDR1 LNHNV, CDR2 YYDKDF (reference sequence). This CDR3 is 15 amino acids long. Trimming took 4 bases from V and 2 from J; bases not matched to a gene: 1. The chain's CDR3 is CATSKGQAGANVLTF. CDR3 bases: TGTGCCACCAGCAAGGGACAGGCTGGGGCCAACGTCCTGACTTTC. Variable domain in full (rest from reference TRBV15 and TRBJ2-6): DAMVIQNPRYQVTQFGKPVTLSCSQTLNHNVMYWYQQKSSQAPKLLFHYYDKDFNNEADTPDNFQSRRPNTSFCFLDIRSPGLGDTAMYLCATSKGQAGANVLTFGAGSRLTVL.

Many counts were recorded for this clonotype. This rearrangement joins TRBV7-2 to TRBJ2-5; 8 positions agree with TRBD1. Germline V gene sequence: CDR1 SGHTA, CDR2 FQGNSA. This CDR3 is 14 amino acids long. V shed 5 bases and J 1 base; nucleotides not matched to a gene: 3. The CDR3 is CASSHGTGQETQYF. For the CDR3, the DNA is TGTGCCAGCAGCCACGGGACAGGCCAAGAGACCCAGTACTTC.

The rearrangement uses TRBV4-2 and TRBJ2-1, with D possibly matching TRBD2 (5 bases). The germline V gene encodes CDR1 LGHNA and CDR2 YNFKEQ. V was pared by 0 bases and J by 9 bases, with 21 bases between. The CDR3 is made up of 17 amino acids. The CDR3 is CASSQETISDMNIEQFF. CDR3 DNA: TGTGCCAGCAGCCAAGAGACTATATCTGACATGAACATTGAGCAGTTCTTC.

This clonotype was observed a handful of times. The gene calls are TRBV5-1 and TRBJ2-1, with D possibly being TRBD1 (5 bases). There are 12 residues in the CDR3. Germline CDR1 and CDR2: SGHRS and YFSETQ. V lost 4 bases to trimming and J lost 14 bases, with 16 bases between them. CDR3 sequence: CASSPPGQDEFF. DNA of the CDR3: TGCGCCAGCAGCCCCCCCGGACAAGATGAGTTCTTC.

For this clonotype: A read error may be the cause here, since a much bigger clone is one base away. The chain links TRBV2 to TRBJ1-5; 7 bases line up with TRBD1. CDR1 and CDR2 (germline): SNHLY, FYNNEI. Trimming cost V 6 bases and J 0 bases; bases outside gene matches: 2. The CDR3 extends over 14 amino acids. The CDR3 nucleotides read TGTGCCAGCAGGACAGGGATTAGCAATCAGCCCCAGCATTTT. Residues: CASRTGISNQPQHF.

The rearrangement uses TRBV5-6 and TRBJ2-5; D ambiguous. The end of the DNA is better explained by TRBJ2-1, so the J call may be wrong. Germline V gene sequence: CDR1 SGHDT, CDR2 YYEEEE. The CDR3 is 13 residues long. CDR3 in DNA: TGTGCCAGCAGCTTGACACTACAAGAGACCCAGTTCTTC. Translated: CASSLTLQETQFF.

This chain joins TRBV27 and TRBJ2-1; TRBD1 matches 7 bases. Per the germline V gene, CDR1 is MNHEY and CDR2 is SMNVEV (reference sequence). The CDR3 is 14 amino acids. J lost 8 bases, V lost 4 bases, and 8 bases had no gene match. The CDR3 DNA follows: TGTGCCAGCAGTTCATCCGGGACAGTCGATGAGCAGTTCTTC. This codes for CASSSSGTVDEQFF.

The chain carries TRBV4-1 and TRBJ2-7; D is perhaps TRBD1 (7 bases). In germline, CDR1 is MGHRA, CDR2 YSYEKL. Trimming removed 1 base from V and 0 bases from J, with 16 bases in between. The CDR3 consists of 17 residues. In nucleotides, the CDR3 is TGCGCCAGCAGCCAAGCCCGGGGCAGGGGGGACTCCTACGAGCAGTACTTC. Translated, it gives CASSQARGRGDSYEQYF.

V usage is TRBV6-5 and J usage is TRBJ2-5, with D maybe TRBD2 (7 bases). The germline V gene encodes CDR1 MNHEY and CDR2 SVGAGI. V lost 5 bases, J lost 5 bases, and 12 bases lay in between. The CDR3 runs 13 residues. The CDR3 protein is CASSNREGETQYF. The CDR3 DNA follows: TGTGCCAGCAGTAACAGGGAGGGGGAGACCCAGTACTTC.